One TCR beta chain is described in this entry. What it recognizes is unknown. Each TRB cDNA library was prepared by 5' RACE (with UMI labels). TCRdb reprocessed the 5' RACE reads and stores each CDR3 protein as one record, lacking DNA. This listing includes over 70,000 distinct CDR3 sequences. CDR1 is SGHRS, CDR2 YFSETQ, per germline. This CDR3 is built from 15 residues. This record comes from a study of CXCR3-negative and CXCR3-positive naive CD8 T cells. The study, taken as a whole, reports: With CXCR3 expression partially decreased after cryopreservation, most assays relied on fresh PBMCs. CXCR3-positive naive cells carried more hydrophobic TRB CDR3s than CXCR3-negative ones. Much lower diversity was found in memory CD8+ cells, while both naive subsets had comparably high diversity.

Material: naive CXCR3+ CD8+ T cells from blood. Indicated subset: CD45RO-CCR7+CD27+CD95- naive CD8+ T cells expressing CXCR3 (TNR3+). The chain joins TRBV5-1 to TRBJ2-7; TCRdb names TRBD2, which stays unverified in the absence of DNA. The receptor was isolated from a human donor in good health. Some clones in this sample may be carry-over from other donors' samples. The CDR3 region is CASTPRPSGDHEQYF.